This TCR beta chain was captured by sequencing in a study of T cells after yellow fever vaccination. General study points: The secondary response was weaker but peaked faster, day 5 versus 15. Sorted repertoires could include abundant contaminating clonotypes from bulk cells.

This clonotype has ten or more counts. The antigen is not known. V shed 5 bases and J 6 bases; nucleotides not matched to a gene: 11. From germline, CDR1 is SGHKS and CDR2 YYEKEE (reference sequence). This CDR3 contains 15 residues. MiXCR was run by TCRdb on the 5' RACE reads, yielding one entry per CDR3 protein. This sample has over 150,000 distinct CDR3 sequences; roughly 6.2% occur once, and the top ten carry just under 3%. Sequenced material: CD4+ T cells sorted from PBMCs, taken on the day of the first yellow fever vaccination. The sequence came from a man aged 18 to 29 who received the YFV17D yellow fever vaccine. The chain has TRBV5-5 and TRBJ2-4; 7 positions match TRBD1. In nucleotides, the CDR3 is TGTGCCAGCAGTATTAACACAGGGGAACCAAACATTCAGTACTTC. Encoded protein: CASSINTGEPNIQYF.